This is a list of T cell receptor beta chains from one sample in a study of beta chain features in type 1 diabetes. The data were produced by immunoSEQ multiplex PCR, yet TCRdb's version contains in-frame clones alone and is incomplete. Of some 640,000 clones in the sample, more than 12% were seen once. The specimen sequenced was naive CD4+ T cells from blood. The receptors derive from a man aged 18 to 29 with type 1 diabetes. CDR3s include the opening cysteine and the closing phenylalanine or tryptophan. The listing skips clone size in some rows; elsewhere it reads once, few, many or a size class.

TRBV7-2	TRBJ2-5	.	CASSFGRGPGAQYF
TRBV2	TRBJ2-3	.	CASSAGLANTDTQYF
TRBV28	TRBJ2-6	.	CASSRQGSGANVLTF
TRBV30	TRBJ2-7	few	CAWSRWGGPYEQYF
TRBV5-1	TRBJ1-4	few	CASSLEGKSEKLFF
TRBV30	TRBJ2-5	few	CAWIPGQKETQYF
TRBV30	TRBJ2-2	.	CAWSRGGRSTGELFF
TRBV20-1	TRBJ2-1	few	CSAYGEGVKFF
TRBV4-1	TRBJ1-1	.	CASSPPRYGARTEAFF
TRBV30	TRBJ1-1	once	CAWSRGAGTEAFF
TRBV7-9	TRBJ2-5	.	CASSLTSGGAETQYF
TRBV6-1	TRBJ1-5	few	CASSAGQTYQPQHF
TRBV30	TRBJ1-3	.	CAWTDSGNTIYF
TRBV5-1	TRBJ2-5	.	CASSRGGTTQETQYF
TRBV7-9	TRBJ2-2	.	CASSRRPGLAANTGELFF
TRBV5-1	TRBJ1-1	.	CASREDRAGTEAFF
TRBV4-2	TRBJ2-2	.	CASSLLGGLAGGMNTGELFF
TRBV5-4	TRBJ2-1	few	CASSLPRGYAYNEQFF
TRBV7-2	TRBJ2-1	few	CASSLEISSYNEQFF
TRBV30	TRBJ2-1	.	CAWSVRGEQFF
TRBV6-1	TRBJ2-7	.	CASSEFSSHLGEQYF
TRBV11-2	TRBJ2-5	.	CASSLETGRETQYF
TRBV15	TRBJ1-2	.	CATSTDRAMGNGYTF
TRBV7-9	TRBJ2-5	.	CASSRGQGQETQYF
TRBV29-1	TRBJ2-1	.	CSVLTGGGLAGGYEQFF
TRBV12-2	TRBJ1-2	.	CASRLPGPHYGYTF
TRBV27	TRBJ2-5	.	CASSSGYETQYF
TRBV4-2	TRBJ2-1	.	CASSQDHATQRNEQFF
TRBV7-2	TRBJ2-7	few	CASSLTSGNYEQYF
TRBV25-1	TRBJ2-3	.	CASSRDTDTQYF
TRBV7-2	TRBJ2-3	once	CASSPNGGGTDTQYF
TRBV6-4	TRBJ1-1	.	CASSAGTGNTEAFF
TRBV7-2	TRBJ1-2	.	CASSVDRYYGYTF
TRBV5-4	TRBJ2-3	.	CASSFKKGQNTDTQYF